One and the same sample provided the 27 T cell receptor beta chains below, sequenced in a study of T cells after posttransplantation cyclophosphamide (TCRdb year 2016). Sample treatment or condition, as interpreted from the label and publication: high-dose cyclophosphamide on days +3 and +4 as single-agent GVHD prophylaxis. Patients in the PTCy group got busulfan and fludarabine conditioning, a marrow graft from a related or unrelated donor, and cyclophosphamide on days +3 and +4. The library relied on the immunoSEQ multiplex PCR assay. Imported from immuneACCESS, the table was reduced by TCRdb to in-frame sequences with V and J called. These copies leave out some clones; in studies compared against another copy, an unresolved V gene accounts for under half, and the cause of the remainder is not known. This sample has 2,100 or so clones in the table, none counted a single time. The top ten clonotypes cover approximately 22% of the sample.

The sequenced sample was PBMCs, obtained 86 days after allogeneic stem cell transplant with posttransplant cyclophosphamide. The receptors derive from a female patient in her sixties who received an allogeneic stem cell transplant from a related donor and was CMV-positive. After a transplant, not all T cells may be the patient's own; some may come from the graft donor.

By share of the sample, this clone is medium-sized. The chain is built from TRBV12-3 or TRBV12-4 and TRBJ2-5; 13 nucleotides match TRBD2. The trim removed 3 bases at V and 1 base at J, leaving 2 bases unmatched. The CDR3 covers 16 residues. CDR3 loop: CASSFRTSGGQETQYF. The CDR3 nucleotides are TGTGCCAGCAGTTTTCGGACTAGCGGGGGCCAAGAGACCCAGTACTTC.

The rearrangement links TRBV30 to TRBJ2-7; 8 bases line up with TRBD2. The V segment lost 3 bases and the J segment 3 bases; nucleotides outside the gene matches: 13. CDR3 length: 16 amino acids. Germline V gene sequence: CDR1 GTSNPN, CDR2 SVGIG (reference sequence). The CDR3 sequence: CAWRPLVAGGNYEQYF. CDR3 bases: TGTGCCTGGAGACCCCTCGTTGCGGGAGGCAACTACGAGCAGTACTTC. The full variable domain, rest sourced from reference TRBV30 and TRBJ2-7, is SQTIHQWPATLVQPVGSPLSLECTVEGTSNPNLYWYRQAAGRGLQLLFYSVGIGQISSEVPQNLSASRPQDRQFILSSKKLLLSDSGFYLCAWRPLVAGGNYEQYFGPGTRLTVT.

This clone has at least ten counts. The V and J genes are TRBV12-3 or TRBV12-4 and TRBJ2-7; 8 nucleotides match TRBD1. This CDR3 region has 15 residues. V was clipped by 3 bases and J by 2 bases; unmatched bases: 6. The CDR3 spells CASSFSYRGAYEQYF. The DNA for the CDR3 is TGTGCCAGCAGTTTCTCCTACAGGGGGGCCTACGAGCAGTACTTC.

This clone is termed medium-sized (0.01 to 0.1%). The chain joins TRBV5-5 to TRBJ1-4; TRBD1 matches 8 bases. V gave up 0 bases and J gave up 5 bases; unmatched junction bases: 6. CDR3 size: 16 residues. CDR1 and CDR2 (germline): SGHKS, YYEKEE (reference sequence). This CDR3 is CASSLAGQGGNEKLFF. The CDR3 region has the DNA TGTGCCAGCAGCTTGGCCGGACAGGGTGGGAATGAAAAACTGTTTTTT.

This clone is medium-sized by share. V usage is TRBV10-3 and J usage is TRBJ2-1; no reliable D call. The V gene's germline CDR1 is ENHRY and CDR2 SYGVKD. The CDR3 runs to 11 residues. Between the trimmed V and J ends, which lost 4 bases and 9 bases, there was a span of 7 bases. CDR3 amino acids: CAISGGVEQFF. In DNA, the CDR3 is TGTGCCATCAGTGGAGGTGTTGAGCAGTTCTTC.

In this sample, this clone is medium-sized (0.01 to 0.1%). This chain uses TRBV6-6 with TRBJ2-1, with TRBD1 matching over 8 bases. Germline lookup yields CDR1 MNHNY and CDR2 SVGAGI (reference sequence). V was pared by 7 bases and J by 6 bases, with 8 bases of the junction left unmatched. This CDR3 comprises 14 residues. This CDR3 is CASTSGTGANEQFF. DNA of the CDR3: TGTGCCAGCACTTCCGGGACAGGTGCCAATGAGCAGTTCTTC.

This clone was picked up many times. CDR3 region: CASGLGTGGTEAFF. The DNA for the CDR3 is TGTGCTAGTGGTTTGGGGACAGGGGGGACTGAAGCTTTCTTT. The chain recombines TRBV12-5 with TRBJ1-1; 10 bases align to TRBD1. The length of the CDR3 is 14 residues. CDR1 is LGHNT, CDR2 FRNRAP, per germline. Trimming at V came to 1 base and at J to 5 bases, leaving 1 base not matched to a gene.

By share, this clone counts as medium-sized (0.01 to 0.1%). The chain uses TRBV14 and TRBJ2-3; 14 nucleotides match TRBD2. The CDR3 contains 19 residues. Germline V gene data show CDR1 as SGHDN and CDR2 as FVKESK. V trimming: 4 bases; J trimming: 2 bases; junction bases outside the gene matches: 11. In DNA, the CDR3 is TGTGCCAGCAGCCGACTAGCGGGAGGGCCCTACTATTACACAGATACGCAGTATTTT. Protein sequence: CASSRLAGGPYYYTDTQYF.

This clone counts as medium-sized. The rearrangement joins TRBV15 to TRBJ1-1; maybe TRBD1 (6 bases). CDR1 and CDR2 (germline): LNHNV, YYDKDF (reference sequence). Trimming cost V 0 bases and J 6 bases, with 14 bases left between them. CDR3 size: 15 residues. The CDR3 DNA is TGTGCCACCAGCAGAGAACAGGGAAGGGTGGCTGAAGCTTTCTTT. Translating it yields CATSREQGRVAEAFF.

This clone qualifies as medium-sized. The chain joins TRBV11-3 to TRBJ1-3; TRBD1 matches at 7 bases. There are 15 residues in the CDR3. With 0 bases clipped from V and 2 bases from J, the junction kept 1 base outside the gene matches. The V gene's germline CDR1 is SGHNT and CDR2 YENEEA. For the CDR3, the DNA is TGTGCCAGCAGCTTAGACGGGACAGCTGGAAACACCATATATTTT. Translating it yields CASSLDGTAGNTIYF. Looking up the rest from reference TRBV11-3 and TRBJ1-3 gives the full variable domain: EAGVVQSPRYKIIEKKQPVAFWCNPISGHNTLYWYLQNLGQGPELLIRYENEEAVDDSQLPKDRFSAERLKGVDSTLKIQPAELGDSAVYLCASSLDGTAGNTIYFGEGSWLTVV.

This clone is medium-sized by share. The chain joins TRBV7-9 to TRBJ1-1; 7 bases line up with TRBD1. The length of the CDR3 is 15 residues. Trimming took 1 base from V and 2 from J; bases not matched to a gene: 4. Germline assignment: CDR1 SEHNR and CDR2 FQNEAQ (reference sequence). CDR3 nucleotides: TGTGCCAGCAGCTTAGGAACAGGGGTAAACACTGAAGCTTTCTTT. Its translation: CASSLGTGVNTEAFF.

Ten or more counts support this clone. V usage is TRBV12-3 or TRBV12-4 and J usage is TRBJ2-3, with 9 bases lining up with TRBD2. Trimming removed 3 bases from V and 7 bases from J; junction bases left unmatched: 5. The CDR3 loop spans 14 amino acids. CDR3 protein: CASSLASGDHTQYF. In nucleotides, the CDR3 is TGTGCCAGCAGTTTGGCTAGCGGGGATCATACGCAGTATTTT.

This clone was detected ten times or more. The chain uses TRBV6-4 and TRBJ2-2; tentative D call: TRBD2 (6 bases). CDR1 is MRHNA, CDR2 SNTAGT, per germline. The CDR3 runs to 15 residues. Trimming removed 2 bases at V and 4 bases at J, with 11 bases between. In nucleotides, the CDR3 is TGTGCCAGCAGTGACGATCACGGGGGCACCGGGGAGCTGTTTTTT. Amino acid sequence: CASSDDHGGTGELFF.

This clone was counted ten times or more. The chain has TRBV2 and TRBJ2-5, with 12 nucleotides matching TRBD2. This CDR3 comprises 14 residues. Germline V CDR1 and CDR2: SNHLY, FYNNEI. Germline trimming cut 7 bases from V and 4 bases from J; bases unmatched to any gene: 4. The CDR3, as DNA: TGTGCCAGCACCGCACTAGCGGGAGGAGAGACCCAGTACTTC. Its translation is CASTALAGGETQYF.

Sample share makes this clone medium-sized. V is TRBV7-4 and J is TRBJ2-7; D possibly corresponds to TRBD2 (5 bases). Germline V gives CDR1 SGHVT, CDR2 SQSDAQ. The CDR3 consists of 14 residues. Trimming took 3 bases from V and 3 from J, leaving 12 bases between them. Written as DNA, the CDR3 is TGTGCCAGCAGCTTCTTTGGACTTTACTACGAGCAGTACTTC. Protein product: CASSFFGLYYEQYF.

In this sample, this clone is medium-sized. This chain joins TRBV12-3 or TRBV12-4 and TRBJ1-5; D gene unclear. V was pared by 3 bases and J by 13 bases, with 10 bases between. CDR3 length equals 11 residues. CDR3 residues: CASSLNTGQHF. The CDR3 DNA follows: TGTGCCAGCAGTTTGAACACCGGGCAGCATTTT.

At least ten counts were recorded for this clone. The chain couples TRBV27 to TRBJ2-7, with 13 bases fitting TRBD2. The CDR3 is 16 residues long. Trimming removed 0 bases from V and 7 bases from J; junction bases left unmatched: 6. The germline gives CDR1 MNHEY, CDR2 SMNVEV (reference sequence). As DNA, the CDR3 is TGTGCCAGCAGTTTATCAGGACTAGCGGGGGCCTTTGAGCAGTACTTC. Amino acid sequence: CASSLSGLAGAFEQYF.

This clone was observed a handful of times. CDR3 in amino acids: CAWSVGTVRGDQYF. In DNA, the CDR3 is TGTGCCTGGAGTGTCGGGACAGTGCGCGGGGACCAGTACTTC. V usage is TRBV30 and J usage is TRBJ2-5; tentatively, D is TRBD1 (7 bases). Germline lookup yields CDR1 GTSNPN and CDR2 SVGIG (reference sequence). This CDR3 spans 14 amino acids. Trimming took off 0 bases at V and 10 bases at J, with 18 bases between the two ends.

This clone was seen many times. The V call is TRBV19, the J call TRBJ2-1; possibly TRBD2 for D (8 bases). The germline V gene has CDR1 LNHDA and CDR2 SQIVND (reference sequence). CDR3 size: 13 residues. V lost 10 bases to trimming and J lost 7 bases, with 17 bases between them. CDR3 loop: CATSGGGQNEQFF. The CDR3 nucleotides are TGTGCCACCTCCGGGGGGGGACAGAATGAGCAGTTCTTC.

This clone was observed many times. This chain connects TRBV5-1 to TRBJ2-7, with 9 bases that match TRBD2. The germline V gene encodes CDR1 SGHRS and CDR2 YFSETQ. The CDR3 contains 17 residues. Germline trimming cut 0 bases from V and 3 bases from J; bases unmatched to any gene: 10. Here the CDR3 DNA reads TGCGCCAGCAGCTTGGCCCTAGGGCGGCGGGAGGGCTACGAGCAGTACTTC. This translates into CASSLALGRREGYEQYF.

This clone has ten or more counts. The chain combines TRBV30 with TRBJ2-2; D uncertain. This CDR3 has 14 residues. V was pared by 1 base and J by 5 bases, with 11 bases between. Germline V gives CDR1 GTSNPN, CDR2 SVGIG (reference sequence). The CDR3 loop reads CAWSALLGTGELFF. CDR3 bases: TGTGCCTGGAGTGCCCTCCTCGGGACCGGGGAGCTGTTTTTT.

This clone was found many times. The chain is built from TRBV11-2 and TRBJ2-1, with TRBD2 matching over 8 bases. CDR1 and CDR2 (germline): SGHAT, FQNNGV. The CDR3 has 15 residues. J was trimmed by 2 bases and V by 4 bases; bases with no gene match: 4. The CDR3 sequence: CASSSSGGAYNEQFF. In DNA form, the CDR3 reads TGTGCCAGCAGCTCCTCGGGGGGGGCCTACAATGAGCAGTTCTTC.

This clone was recorded at least ten times. The chain is built from TRBV18 and TRBJ1-2, with TRBD1 as a possible D gene (6 bases). V was pared by 3 bases and J by 2 bases, with 19 bases between. Germline CDR1 KGHSH, CDR2 LQKENI. CDR3 length equals 17 residues. CDR3 sequence: CASSPGAGEMRNYGYTF. The CDR3 DNA sequence: TGTGCCAGCTCACCGGGAGCAGGGGAAATGCGGAACTATGGCTACACCTTC.

This clone was seen repeatedly, ten times or more. The chain links TRBV5-1 to TRBJ1-5, with TRBD1 as a possible D gene (5 bases). The CDR3 loop spans 14 amino acids. CDR1 is SGHRS and CDR2 is YFSETQ in the germline V gene. The ends were cut back, 4 bases at V and 7 bases at J, with 15 bases in the middle. The CDR3 loop reads CASSPEAGRQPQHF. Written as DNA, the CDR3 is TGCGCCAGCAGCCCCGAGGCAGGGAGACAGCCCCAGCATTTT.

By frequency in the sample, this clone is medium-sized. This chain joins TRBV2 and TRBJ2-1; 7 positions match TRBD2. In germline, CDR1 is SNHLY, CDR2 FYNNEI. This CDR3 has 15 amino acids. V shed 4 bases, J shed 1 base, and the junction held 4 bases outside the gene matches. The CDR3 is CASSVMGGSYNEQFF. CDR3 bases: TGTGCCAGCAGTGTCATGGGGGGGTCCTACAATGAGCAGTTCTTC.

This clone was seen repeatedly, ten times or more. The genes are TRBV4-3 and TRBJ2-3; 8 positions agree with TRBD2. The trim removed 0 bases at V and 1 base at J, leaving 9 bases unmatched. This CDR3 is built from 18 residues. CDR1 is LGHNA and CDR2 is YSLEER in the germline V gene. The CDR3 is CASSQDWGGGRGTDTQYF. CDR3 nucleotide sequence: TGCGCCAGCAGCCAAGATTGGGGCGGGGGGCGAGGCACAGATACGCAGTATTTT.

Relative to its sample, this clone is large. The chain recombines TRBV10-3 with TRBJ2-2; TRBD2 matches at 13 bases. The V gene's germline CDR1 is ENHRY and CDR2 SYGVKD. This CDR3 is 14 amino acids long. Unmatched junction bases numbered 5, after V lost 10 bases and J lost 6 bases. CDR3 protein: CATTSGRASGELFF. CDR3 DNA: TGTGCCACCACTAGCGGGAGGGCCTCCGGGGAGCTGTTTTTT.